These 27 T cell receptor beta chains were sequenced from one sample in a study of shared clonotypes between healthy human individuals. Clones were read by immunoSEQ multiplex PCR, and TCRdb kept only the in-frame ones, dropping some. The table lists some 650,000 clones, less than 98% of them singletons. The sequenced sample consisted of naive CD4+ T cells sorted from blood. The subset denotes: CD45RA+ positively selected. These TCRs come from a woman younger than 45 in good health.

This chain connects TRBV9 to TRBJ2-7; 9 positions match TRBD1. CDR1 and CDR2 (germline): SGDLS, YYNGEE. V lost 2 bases to trimming and J lost 6 bases; unmatched junction nucleotides: 6. The CDR3 runs to 14 residues. CDR3 loop: CASSVGQGLGEQYF. CDR3 nucleotides: TGTGCCAGCAGCGTCGGACAGGGGCTTGGCGAGCAGTACTTC.

A remark on this clone: The same CDR3 can be traced to other DNA sequences in this sample. The gene calls are TRBV9 and TRBJ2-7, with D perhaps TRBD2 (6 bases). The CDR3 contains 14 residues. The V gene's germline CDR1 is SGDLS and CDR2 YYNGEE. Trimming took off 0 bases at V and 2 bases at J, with 9 bases between the two ends. The CDR3 here is CASSVGGGAYEQYF. CDR3 in DNA: TGTGCCAGCAGCGTAGGCGGAGGGGCCTACGAGCAGTACTTC. Using reference TRBV9 and TRBJ2-7 for the parts outside the CDR3, the full variable domain is DSGVTQTPKHLITATGQRVTLRCSPRSGDLSVYWYQQSLDQGLQFLIQYYNGEERAKGNILERFSAQQFPDLHSELNLSSLELGDSALYFCASSVGGGAYEQYFGPGTRLTVT.

The chain has TRBV6-5 and TRBJ1-1; D remains ambiguous. V dropped 0 bases and J dropped 7 bases, with 15 bases sitting between them. This CDR3 has 15 amino acids. CDR1 is MNHEY, CDR2 SVGAGI, per germline. The CDR3 DNA follows: TGTGCCAGCAGTTACTCGACCCGCGGGCGGAGTGAAGCTTTCTTT. This codes for CASSYSTRGRSEAFF.

The chain carries TRBV27 and TRBJ1-2; D perhaps matches TRBD1 (6 bases). Trimming removed 2 bases at V and 7 bases at J, with 17 bases between. The CDR3 loop spans 15 amino acids. In germline, CDR1 is MNHEY, CDR2 SMNVEV (reference sequence). The CDR3 region has the DNA TGTGCCAGCAGTTTAACCCCCTTGACAGGTGCTGGCTACACCTTC. This codes for CASSLTPLTGAGYTF.

The rearrangement links TRBV6-5 to TRBJ1-2, with 11 bases aligning to TRBD1. The CDR3 loop spans 15 amino acids. Germline V lookup: CDR1 MNHEY, CDR2 SVGAGI. The trim removed 7 bases at V and 4 bases at J, leaving 8 bases unmatched. CDR3 protein: CASNPDRGHVYGYTF. CDR3 DNA: TGTGCCAGCAACCCGGACAGGGGGCATGTCTATGGCTACACCTTC.

The J gene is TRBJ2-1, the V gene TRBV10-3, with 12 nucleotides matching TRBD1. The CDR3 has 17 amino acids. Germline CDR1 and CDR2: ENHRY and SYGVKD. The V gene end was trimmed by 4 bases and the J gene end by 9 bases; junction bases not matched to a gene: 13. The CDR3 DNA reads TGTGCCATCAGTGCATTAGAGGGACAGGGGGCCCTAAGTGAGCAGTTCTTC. Its translation: CAISALEGQGALSEQFF.

This chain links TRBV10-2 with TRBJ2-3; D unresolved. Germline CDR1 reads WSHSY; CDR2 reads SAAADI. V was cut by 4 bases and J by 5 bases, with 7 bases left in between. CDR3 length: 12 residues. The CDR3 protein is CASSALLDTQYF. In DNA form, the CDR3 reads TGCGCCAGCAGTGCTCTTTTAGATACGCAGTATTTT.

The V gene is TRBV4-1, the J gene TRBJ2-5; TRBD2 aligns across 14 bases. The CDR3 sequence is 15 residues long. V gave up 4 bases and J gave up 4 bases; unmatched junction bases: 2. Germline V gene data show CDR1 as MGHRA and CDR2 as YSYEKL. The DNA of the CDR3 is TGCGCCAGCAGCCCCGGGACTAGCGGGAGAGAGACCCAGTACTTC. As protein: CASSPGTSGRETQYF.

The CDR3 sequence: CASSTTGDTNYGYTF. CDR3 sequence (DNA): TGTGCCAGCAGTACCACAGGGGACACTAACTATGGCTACACCTTC. The V and J genes are TRBV28 and TRBJ1-2; TRBD1 matches at 7 bases. From germline, CDR1 is MDHEN and CDR2 SYDVKM. J was trimmed by 0 bases and V by 5 bases; bases with no gene match: 6. CDR3 length: 15 residues.

This clone was recorded only once. The V call is TRBV5-1, the J call TRBJ2-7; 8 nucleotides match TRBD2. Germline V lookup: CDR1 SGHRS, CDR2 YFSETQ. This CDR3 comprises 14 residues. The J segment lost 3 bases and the V segment lost 5 bases, leaving 7 bases of the junction unmatched. DNA of the CDR3: TGCGCCAGCAGGGAAGCGGGAGCCAACTACGAGCAGTACTTC. This codes for CASREAGANYEQYF.

DNA for the CDR3: TGTGCCAGCACCCAACCCCCTAGCGGGAGGAATGAGCAGTTCTTC. Translation gives CASTQPPSGRNEQFF. The chain links TRBV28 to TRBJ2-1; 11 nucleotides align to TRBD2. The CDR3 length is 15 residues. With V trimmed by 7 bases and J by 7 bases, 9 bases remained unmatched. The germline gives CDR1 MDHEN, CDR2 SYDVKM.

The count of this clone is one. This chain uses TRBV29-1 with TRBJ2-5; possibly TRBD2 for D (5 bases). V was pared by 7 bases and J by 1 base, with 7 bases between. The CDR3 extends over 11 amino acids. Germline V CDR1 and CDR2: SQVTM, ANQGSEA. This CDR3 is CSGAVQETQYF. In nucleotides, the CDR3 is TGCAGCGGAGCGGTCCAAGAGACCCAGTACTTC.

This chain links TRBV5-1 with TRBJ1-2; D is perhaps TRBD1 (6 bases). Deletions cut 4 bases from V and 3 bases from J, with 22 bases between. The CDR3 loop spans 17 amino acids. The germline CDR1 and CDR2 sequences are SGHRS and YFSETQ. The CDR3 DNA follows: TGCGCCAGCAGCCCAGGGGAGTTAAGACGGGTGCACTATGGCTACACCTTC. It codes for CASSPGELRRVHYGYTF.

The rearrangement joins TRBV2 to TRBJ1-2; TRBD1 aligns across 7 bases. The CDR3 loop spans 15 amino acids. CDR1 is SNHLY and CDR2 is FYNNEI in the germline V gene. The junction had 11 bases not matched to a gene; V was cut back by 6 bases and J by 4 bases. The CDR3 coding sequence is TGTGCCAGCAGCCAACAGGGGACCCCCGGCTATGGCTACACCTTC. It encodes CASSQQGTPGYGYTF. Looking up the rest from reference TRBV2 and TRBJ1-2 gives the full variable domain: EPEVTQTPSHQVTQMGQEVILRCVPISNHLYFYWYRQILGQKVEFLVSFYNNEISEKSEIFDDQFSVERPDGSNFTLKIRSTKLEDSAMYFCASSQQGTPGYGYTFGSGTRLTVV.

The chain is built from TRBV6-1 and TRBJ1-5; D is unclear. CDR1 is MNHNS, CDR2 SASEGT, per germline. Trimming left V 8 bases short and J 4 bases short, with 15 bases between. CDR3 length: 14 amino acids. The CDR3 here is CASLLGSPNQPQHF. CDR3 DNA: TGTGCCAGCCTTTTAGGATCACCTAATCAGCCCCAGCATTTT.

The chain employs TRBV6-6 and TRBJ1-1; D not certain. The CDR3 extends over 15 amino acids. The V end lost 2 bases, the J end lost 1 base, and 11 bases lay between the germline ends. Germline CDR1 reads MNHNY; CDR2 reads SVGAGI (reference sequence). This CDR3 reads CASSYDARKNTEAFF. DNA for the CDR3: TGTGCCAGCAGTTACGATGCCAGGAAGAACACTGAAGCTTTCTTT.

The chain uses TRBV7-8 and TRBJ1-5; TRBD1 agrees at 11 bases. In germline, CDR1 is SGHVS, CDR2 FQNEAQ. The CDR3 is made up of 15 amino acids. V shed 1 base and J 9 bases; nucleotides not matched to a gene: 5. This CDR3 reads CASSLVGQGGRPQHF. As DNA, the CDR3 is TGTGCCAGCAGCTTAGTGGGACAGGGGGGTCGGCCCCAGCATTTT.

This chain joins TRBV19 and TRBJ1-1, with a possible D match to TRBD1 (6 bases). Germline V lookup: CDR1 LNHDA, CDR2 SQIVND (reference sequence). CDR3 length equals 13 residues. V was trimmed by 0 bases and J by 10 bases, leaving 12 bases between them. DNA for the CDR3: TGTGCCAGTAGTATAGATCGGGAGGGGGGAGCTTTCTTT. Residues: CASSIDREGGAFF.

The chain joins TRBV5-4 to TRBJ2-7; perhaps D is TRBD1 or TRBD2 (5 bases each). Trimming removed 4 bases from V and 6 bases from J, with 17 bases in between. The CDR3 is 14 amino acids. CDR1 and CDR2 from the germline V gene are SGHNT and YYREEE (reference sequence). CDR3 coding DNA: TGTGCCAGCAGCCTTGGTGGGGGTCCTACCGAGCAGTACTTC. It codes for CASSLGGGPTEQYF.

The chain combines TRBV13 with TRBJ2-7; TRBD2 matches at 13 bases. Germline V gene lookup returns CDR1 PRHDT and CDR2 FYEKMQ (reference sequence). J gave up 2 bases and V 2 bases, and 15 bases lay outside the gene matches. This CDR3 comprises 20 residues. Here the CDR3 DNA reads TGTGCCAGCAGCTTAAGGCCGGGACTAGCGGGAACCCGACTCACCTACGAGCAGTACTTC. Translating it yields CASSLRPGLAGTRLTYEQYF.

The chain employs TRBV13 and TRBJ2-3, with 9 bases identical to TRBD1. CDR1 and CDR2 from the germline V gene are PRHDT and FYEKMQ (reference sequence). Germline trimming cut 8 bases from V and 5 bases from J; bases unmatched to any gene: 5. The CDR3 is 13 amino acids. DNA of the CDR3: TGTGCCAGCGGGGGACAGGGAGGAGATACGCAGTATTTT. It translates to CASGGQGGDTQYF. Full variable domain (rest looked up from reference TRBV13 and TRBJ2-3): AAGVIQSPRHLIKEKRETATLKCYPIPRHDTVYWYQQGPGQDPQFLISFYEKMQSDKGSIPDRFSAQQFSDYHSELNMSSLELGDSALYFCASGGQGGDTQYFGPGTRLTVL.

This rearrangement joins TRBV10-3 to TRBJ2-5; TRBD1 matches 10 bases. The V gene end was trimmed by 5 bases and the J gene end by 3 bases; junction bases not matched to a gene: 6. CDR3 size: 15 residues. Germline CDR1 is ENHRY and CDR2 is SYGVKD. CDR3 in amino acids: CAISSIGQGEETQYF. Here the CDR3 DNA reads TGTGCCATCAGTTCCATAGGACAGGGGGAAGAGACCCAGTACTTC.

The chain employs TRBV2 and TRBJ2-7; no clear D gene. Germline lookup yields CDR1 SNHLY and CDR2 FYNNEI. The germline V and J ends were trimmed by 3 bases and 6 bases, with 6 bases remaining between them. The CDR3 contains 11 residues. The CDR3, as DNA: TGTGCCAGCAGTGATCCGCGCGAGCAGTACTTC. Its protein product is CASSDPREQYF.

V gene TRBV28 combines with J gene TRBJ2-6; D may be TRBD2 (6 bases). Germline V gene sequence: CDR1 MDHEN, CDR2 SYDVKM. V was cut by 6 bases and J by 0 bases, with 12 bases left in between. This CDR3 region has 16 residues. The CDR3 sequence: CASRGTDYSGANVLTF. Here the CDR3 DNA reads TGTGCCAGCAGGGGGACTGATTACTCTGGGGCCAACGTCCTGACTTTC.

V and J are TRBV21-1 and TRBJ1-1. TRBV21-1 is labeled a pseudogene. The CDR3 spans 15 residues. CDR3 DNA: TGTGCCAGCAGCAAAGGGAAGAAGGACGTAACCGAAGCTTTCTTT. Amino acids: CASSKGKKDVTEAFF.

The J gene is TRBJ2-5, the V gene TRBV28, with D tentatively TRBD2 (5 bases). The CDR3 consists of 14 residues. Germline V gives CDR1 MDHEN, CDR2 SYDVKM. Deletions cut 8 bases from V and 3 bases from J, with 16 bases between. The CDR3 coding sequence is TGTGCCAGCTACGGGTTGGTCGGGAAAGAGACCCAGTACTTC. It specifies CASYGLVGKETQYF.

V usage is TRBV7-7 and J usage is TRBJ1-1; D may be TRBD1 (5 bases). Trimming cost V 6 bases and J 4 bases, with 18 bases left between them. The germline gives CDR1 SSHAT, CDR2 FNYEAQ (reference sequence). This CDR3 contains 15 residues. The CDR3 region is CASSPVGGGGTEAFF. In DNA form, the CDR3 reads TGTGCCAGCAGTCCCGTGGGGGGTGGCGGCACTGAAGCTTTCTTT.